This record concerns one T cell receptor (beta chain) sequence. Antigen specificity is unknown. Each TCR beta cDNA library carried unique molecular identifiers. TCRdb reprocessed the PCR reads with MiXCR, giving one entry per CDR3 protein. The sample yields about 820,000 distinct CDR3 sequences, roughly 58% seen once. The source of the sample is a study of post-analysis software for immune sequencing data. Study-wide findings and caveats: In patients, TRBV5-6, TRBV5-1 and TRBV20-1 belonged to four or five TRBV segments found more frequently than in controls.

The CDR3 length is 14 residues. V shed 5 bases, J shed 3 bases, and the junction held 7 bases outside the gene matches. Germline V CDR1 and CDR2: SQVTM, ANQGSEA. The receptor comes from a girl aged 10 to 17 with multiple sclerosis. Sequenced sample: blood. This chain links TRBV29-1 with TRBJ2-7; TRBD1 agrees at 10 bases. CDR3: CSVKGTGANYEQYF. CDR3 sequence (DNA): TGCAGCGTTAAGGGGACAGGGGCCAACTACGAGCAGTACTTC.